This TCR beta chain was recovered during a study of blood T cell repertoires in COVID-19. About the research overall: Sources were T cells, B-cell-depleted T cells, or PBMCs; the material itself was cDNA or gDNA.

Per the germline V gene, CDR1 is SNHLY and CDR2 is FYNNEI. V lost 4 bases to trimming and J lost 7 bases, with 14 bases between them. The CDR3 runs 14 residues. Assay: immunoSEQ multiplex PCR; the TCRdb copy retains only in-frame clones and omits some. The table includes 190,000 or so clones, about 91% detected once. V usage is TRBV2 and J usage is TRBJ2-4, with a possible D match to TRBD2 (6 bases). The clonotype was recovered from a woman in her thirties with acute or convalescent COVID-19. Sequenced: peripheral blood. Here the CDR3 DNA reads TGTGCCAGCAGTGGACTAGTTCCCCCCAACATTCAGTACTTC. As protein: CASSGLVPPNIQYF.